Shown below are 10 T cell receptor beta chains from a single sample sequenced in a study of blood T cell repertoires in COVID-19. Sequenced by immunoSEQ multiplex PCR; TCRdb stores in-frame clones only, minus some. The sample contains under 250,000 clones, more than 65% of which appear only once. The sample consisted of peripheral blood. All receptors derive from a man in his forties or fifties with active or convalescent COVID-19.

The rearrangement joins TRBV7-9 to TRBJ2-2, with TRBD2 matching 8 bases. Germline values: CDR1 SEHNR, CDR2 FQNEAQ (reference sequence). V shed 7 bases, J shed 0 bases, and the junction held 10 bases outside the gene matches. The CDR3 is 17 amino acids. The CDR3 DNA follows: TGTGCCAGCATCCCGCCCAGCGGGGGCGCGAACACCGGGGAGCTGTTTTTT. It encodes CASIPPSGGANTGELFF.

The chain recombines TRBV9 with TRBJ1-5, with 8 bases fitting TRBD1. Germline V gene sequence: CDR1 SGDLS, CDR2 YYNGEE. This CDR3 has 14 residues. The V segment lost 4 bases and the J segment 3 bases; nucleotides outside the gene matches: 3. Here the CDR3 DNA reads TGTGCCAGCAGCTCGACAGGGGACAATCAGCCCCAGCATTTT. Translated, it gives CASSSTGDNQPQHF.

The gene calls are TRBV5-1 and TRBJ2-1; TRBD1 matches 12 bases. The CDR3 has 15 amino acids. The trim removed 7 bases at V and 10 bases at J, leaving 12 bases unmatched. CDR1 is SGHRS, CDR2 YFSETQ, per germline. CDR3 coding DNA: TGCGCCAGCGCCCTCGGGACAGGGGGCGTGGGAGAGCAGTTCTTC. It encodes CASALGTGGVGEQFF.

This sequence joins TRBV21-1 and TRBJ2-5; the D call of TRBD2 is as the table states it, not checked on the DNA. TRBV21-1 is a listed pseudogene. This CDR3 contains 18 residues. The CDR3 DNA reads TGTGCCAGCAGCCCGTCTCGGAGGGCTAGCGGGAGTAGGGAGACCCAGTACTTC. Translating it yields CASSPSRRASGSRETQYF.

In nucleotides, the CDR3 is TGTGCCAGTAGTTTAACAGGGGGCGGTCAGCCCCAGCATTTT. Translated, it gives CASSLTGGGQPQHF. V usage is TRBV19 and J usage is TRBJ1-5; 9 nucleotides agree with TRBD1. After removal of 5 bases from V and 6 bases from J, the junction contained 5 bases not matched to a gene. This CDR3 region has 14 residues. Germline V gene sequence: CDR1 LNHDA, CDR2 SQIVND (reference sequence). Full variable domain (rest looked up from reference TRBV19 and TRBJ1-5): DGGITQSPKYLFRKEGQNVTLSCEQNLNHDAMYWYRQDPGQGLRLIYYSQIVNDFQKGDIAEGYSVSREKKESFPLTVTSAQKNPTAFYLCASSLTGGGQPQHFGDGTRLSIL.

The V call is TRBV12-1, the J call TRBJ2-1; the D segment call TRBD1 is taken from the table without a DNA check. TRBV12-1 counts as a pseudogene. There are 17 residues in the CDR3. The CDR3 is CASSFGPPSQGAHEQFF. The CDR3 DNA follows: TGTGCCAGCAGCTTTGGTCCTCCATCGCAGGGGGCGCATGAGCAGTTCTTC.

The chain recombines TRBV7-9 with TRBJ1-4, with D possibly TRBD1 on 5 matching bases. CDR1 and CDR2 from the germline V gene are SEHNR and FQNEAQ (reference sequence). This CDR3 has 16 amino acids. Trimming took off 1 base at V and 5 bases at J, with 14 bases between the two ends. This chain's CDR3 is CASSLGLSGSNEKLFF. DNA for the CDR3: TGTGCCAGCAGCTTAGGGTTGTCAGGGTCGAATGAAAAACTGTTTTTT.

With respect to this clone: An end of the junction does not agree with germline; a read error may underlie this. This chain joins TRBV7-9 and TRBJ2-3; 9 bases line up with TRBD1. Germline-derived CDR1 and CDR2 are SEHNR and FQNEAQ (reference sequence). CDR3 size: 16 residues. CDR3 in amino acids: CASTLGGQGSRDTQYF. The CDR3 DNA is TGTGCCAGCACCTTAGGGGGACAGGGTTCGCGAGATACGCAGTATTTT.

The rearrangement links TRBV7-8 to TRBJ2-2, with unresolved D. This CDR3 has 14 amino acids. Between the trimmed V and J ends, which lost 2 bases and 1 base, there was a span of 5 bases. Germline V gene sequence: CDR1 SGHVS, CDR2 FQNEAQ. CDR3: CASSLILNTGELFF. CDR3 DNA: TGTGCCAGCAGCTTAATCCTGAACACCGGGGAGCTGTTTTTT.

V usage is TRBV28 and J usage is TRBJ2-2; D uncertain. Germline CDR1 MDHEN, CDR2 SYDVKM. With 1 base removed from V and 1 base from J, the gap between germline ends came to 4 bases. The CDR3 spans 14 residues. CDR3 protein: CASSLFRNTGELFF. The CDR3 coding sequence is TGTGCCAGCAGTTTATTCAGGAACACCGGGGAGCTGTTTTTT. Full variable domain (rest looked up from reference TRBV28 and TRBJ2-2): DVKVTQSSRYLVKRTGEKVFLECVQDMDHENMFWYRQDPGLGLRLIYFSYDVKMKEKGDIPEGYSVSREKKERFSLILESASTNQTSMYLCASSLFRNTGELFFGEGSRLTVL.